This is a list of T cell receptor beta chains from one sample in a study of cytomegalovirus exposure and HLA in healthy donors. Repertoires were generated with immunoSEQ multiplex PCR, while TCRdb's copy carries only in-frame clones and drops some. The repertoire holds tens of thousands of clones, with 85% to 95% as singletons. The sample taken for sequencing was PBMCs. Every receptor here comes from a woman under 40 in good health and CMV-seropositive. CDR3s include the opening cysteine and the closing phenylalanine or tryptophan. Each record gives: D gene, V gene, J gene, clone size, CDR3 protein, CDR3 DNA. D genes are given only for firm matches. Part of the rows lack a size; the others show once, few, many or a class for expanded clones.

>TRBD2|TRBV28|TRBJ2-7|NA
CASSFRTSGSGEQYF
TGTGCCAGCAGTTTTCGGACTAGCGGGAGTGGAGAGCAGTACTTC
>TRBD1|TRBV11-3|TRBJ2-5|NA
CASITGVAFQETQYF
TGTGCCTCAATAACAGGGGTCGCCTTCCAAGAGACCCAGTACTTC
>TRBD1|TRBV28|TRBJ1-4|NA
CASSLGGILSEKLFF
TGTGCCAGCAGTCTAGGGGGCATACTTTCGGAAAAACTGTTTTTT
>TRBD2|TRBV11-2|TRBJ2-1|NA
CASSLVTSGFRDEQFF
TGTGCCAGCAGCTTAGTGACTAGCGGGTTTCGGGATGAGCAGTTCTTC
>NA|TRBV4-3|TRBJ2-1|NA
CASSQAPTKGDNEQFF
TGCGCCAGCAGCCAAGCCCCCACTAAAGGAGACAATGAGCAGTTCTTC
>NA|TRBV28|TRBJ1-2|NA
CASSLWLGRAGYTF
TGTGCCAGCAGTTTATGGTTAGGGCGGGCTGGCTACACCTTC
>NA|TRBV25-1|TRBJ2-7|NA
CASRTGAYEQYF
TGTGCCAGCCGTACGGGGGCCTACGAGCAGTACTTC
>NA|TRBV10-3|TRBJ1-1|NA
CATSVGRSNTEAFF
TGTGCCACCTCGGTGGGGCGGTCGAACACTGAAGCTTTCTTT
>TRBD1|TRBV18|TRBJ1-1|NA
CASSPPQGAGSNTEAFF
TGTGCCAGCTCACCACCACAGGGGGCCGGTTCGAACACTGAAGCTTTCTTT
>TRBD2|TRBV7-3|TRBJ2-3|NA
CASSLLGAGGTDTQYF
TGTGCCAGCAGCTTACTGGGAGCGGGAGGAACAGATACGCAGTATTTT
>NA|TRBV27|TRBJ2-2|NA
CASSLEFYGGELFF
TGTGCCAGCAGTTTAGAGTTTTACGGCGGGGAGCTGTTTTTT
>NA|TRBV5-6|TRBJ2-7|NA
CASSLATGYNYEQYF
TGTGCCAGCAGCTTGGCGACAGGCTACAACTACGAGCAGTACTTC
>TRBD2|TRBV6-5|TRBJ2-5|NA
CASSPGLAGGETQYF
TGTGCCAGCAGCCCCGGACTAGCGGGCGGAGAGACCCAGTACTTC
>TRBD1|TRBV28|TRBJ1-2|NA
CASSAQGAAGYTF
TGTGCCAGCAGTGCACAGGGGGCAGCTGGCTACACCTTC
>TRBD1|TRBV6-5|TRBJ2-3|NA
CASSYSTGRGTQYF
TGTGCCAGCAGTTACTCGACAGGGAGAGGTACGCAGTATTTT
>NA|TRBV6-1|TRBJ2-7|NA
CASRVQSSLYEQYF
TGTGCCAGCAGAGTCCAGTCTAGTCTTTACGAGCAGTACTTC
>TRBD1|TRBV14|TRBJ2-3|once
CASSWDRGTDTQYF
TGTGCCAGCTCCTGGGACAGGGGCACAGATACGCAGTATTTT
>TRBD2|TRBV30|TRBJ2-3|NA
CAWSVLAGGDTQYF
TGTGCCTGGAGTGTACTAGCGGGAGGCGATACGCAGTATTTT
>TRBD2|TRBV10-3|TRBJ2-3|NA
CAISLARTSGTEDTQYF
TGTGCCATCAGCCTCGCCCGGACTAGCGGAACGGAAGATACGCAGTATTTT
>TRBD1|TRBV18|TRBJ1-1|NA
CASSRTGFNTEAFF
TGTGCCAGCTCACGGACAGGTTTCAACACTGAAGCTTTCTTT
>NA|TRBV6-6|TRBJ1-3|NA
CASSYTQAVGNTIYF
TGTGCCAGCAGTTACACCCAGGCTGTTGGAAACACCATATATTTT
>TRBD1|TRBV19|TRBJ1-5|NA
CASSIEGRGNDQPQHF
TGTGCCAGTAGTATAGAAGGCAGGGGGAATGATCAGCCCCAGCATTTT
>NA|TRBV21-1|TRBJ2-7|NA
CASSGTVYEQYF
TGTGCCAGCAGCGGGACAGTCTACGAGCAGTACTTC
>TRBD2|TRBV7-9|TRBJ2-3|NA
CASSHQLGGRVTDTQYF
TGTGCCAGCAGCCACCAACTAGGCGGGAGGGTTACAGATACGCAGTATTTT
>TRBD2|TRBV19|TRBJ2-7|NA
CASGPWGGSDEQYF
TGTGCCAGTGGCCCTTGGGGAGGGTCCGACGAGCAGTACTTC
>NA|TRBV18|TRBJ1-1|once
CASSPSDSGNTEAFF
TGTGCCAGCTCACCCAGCGATTCCGGGAACACTGAAGCTTTCTTT
>NA|TRBV15|TRBJ1-3|once
CATRVQGSVGNTIYF
TGTGCCACCAGGGTACAGGGAAGCGTTGGAAACACCATATATTTT
>NA|TRBV6-5|TRBJ2-7|NA
CASSYSAGAYEQYF
TGTGCCAGCAGTTACTCCGCTGGAGCCTACGAGCAGTACTTC
>TRBD1|TRBV30|TRBJ1-2|NA
CAWSLPGQGARGYTF
TGTGCCTGGAGTCTTCCGGGACAGGGGGCTCGTGGCTACACCTTC
>TRBD1|TRBV7-2|TRBJ1-2|once
CASSLARDRGRNGYTF
TGTGCCAGCAGCTTAGCTCGGGACAGGGGGCGCAATGGCTACACCTTC
>NA|TRBV19|TRBJ2-1|once
CATGHNEQFF
TGTGCCACAGGGCACAATGAGCAGTTCTTC
>NA|TRBV5-1|TRBJ2-3|NA
CASSLVAGTDTQYF
TGCGCCAGCAGCTTGGTAGCGGGCACAGATACGCAGTATTTT